These 3 T cell receptor beta chains were all obtained from the same sample, sequenced in a study of blood T cell repertoires in COVID-19. Using immunoSEQ multiplex PCR, the repertoire was profiled, and TCRdb retains in-frame clones only, with some absent. Found here are 350,000 to 450,000 clones, over 85% of them singletons; the top ten hold about 1.8%. Sample: PBMCs or T cells enriched from blood (not recorded which). These receptors all stem from a woman aged 30 to 39 who had recovered from COVID-19.

The J gene is TRBJ2-5, the V gene TRBV7-2, with 7 bases lining up with TRBD2. The germline gives CDR1 SGHTA, CDR2 FQGNSA. This CDR3 contains 14 residues. J gave up 5 bases and V 8 bases, and 11 bases lay outside the gene matches. The CDR3 reads CASGEMLGGETQYF. In DNA, the CDR3 is TGTGCCAGCGGAGAAATGCTCGGGGGGGAGACCCAGTACTTC.

This clone was counted only a few times. The chain carries TRBV24-1 and TRBJ1-5, with D possibly matching TRBD1 (5 bases). Trimming stripped 4 bases from V and 8 bases from J, with 11 bases between. The CDR3 is 13 amino acids. Germline lookup yields CDR1 KGHDR and CDR2 SFDVKD. CDR3 coding DNA: TGTGCCACCAGTGACCAGCCGGGGGAGCCCCAGCATTTT. Translation: CATSDQPGEPQHF.

The chain has TRBV7-9 and TRBJ1-1; 9 bases fit TRBD1. Germline V CDR1 and CDR2: SEHNR, FQNEAQ (reference sequence). CDR3 size: 14 residues. V shed 6 bases, J shed 5 bases, and the junction held 7 bases outside the gene matches. CDR3 in DNA: TGTGCCAGCAGTCCCGGGACAGGGAAGACTGAAGCTTTCTTT. This gives the protein CASSPGTGKTEAFF.